The T cell receptor beta chain described here comes from a study of blood T cells in healthy people across ages. Study results and limitations: The long-lived group displayed more naive CD4+ cells, plus higher diversity, than the aged donors did.

Total RNA was extracted at no less than 6 micrograms per sample. The use of a sample-barcoded 5' primer and a J-beta primer mix characterized a second PCR of about 6 to 11 cycles. MiXCR, run by TCRdb on the 5' RACE reads, gives a single entry per CDR3 protein. Of approximately 1.5 million distinct CDR3 sequences listed, roughly 32% were seen once; the top ten hold roughly 12%. The CDR3 spans 13 residues. Unmatched junction bases numbered 3, after V lost 4 bases and J lost 5 bases. Germline V lookup: CDR1 SGHDN, CDR2 FVKESK. Comment on this clonotype: Antigen unknown.

The sample was blood. The receptor's source is a woman in her twenties or thirties in good health. The V gene is TRBV14, the J gene TRBJ2-7, with TRBD2 identical over 9 bases. As DNA, the CDR3 is TGTGCCAGCAGCCGGCGGGGGGGCAACGAGCAGTACTTC. Its protein is CASSRRGGNEQYF.